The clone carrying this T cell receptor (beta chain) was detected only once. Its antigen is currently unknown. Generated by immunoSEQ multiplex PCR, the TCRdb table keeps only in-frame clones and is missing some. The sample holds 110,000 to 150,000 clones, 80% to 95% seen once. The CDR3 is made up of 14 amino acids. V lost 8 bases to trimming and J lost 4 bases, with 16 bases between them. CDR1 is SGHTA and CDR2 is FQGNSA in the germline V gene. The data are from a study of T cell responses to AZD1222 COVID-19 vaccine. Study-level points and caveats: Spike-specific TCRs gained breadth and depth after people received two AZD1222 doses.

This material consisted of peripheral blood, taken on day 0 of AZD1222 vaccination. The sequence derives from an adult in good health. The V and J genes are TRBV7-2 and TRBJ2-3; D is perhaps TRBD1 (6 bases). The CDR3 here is CASRRGQGADTQYF. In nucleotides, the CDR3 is TGTGCCAGCCGCCGGGGACAAGGGGCAGATACGCAGTATTTT.